These 3 T cell receptor beta chains came from one sample sequenced in a study of blood T cell repertoires in COVID-19. The protocol was immunoSEQ multiplex PCR, while the TCRdb copy is restricted to in-frame clones and leaves out a portion. The sample records some 300,000 clones, about nine tenths being singletons. Input material: peripheral blood. The source is a woman between 45 and 65 years old with COVID-19, enrolled during active disease.

V is TRBV7-2 and J is TRBJ2-1; 9 nucleotides line up with TRBD1. The junction had 7 bases not matched to a gene; V was cut back by 6 bases and J by 4 bases. The length of the CDR3 is 15 residues. Germline V CDR1 and CDR2: SGHTA, FQGNSA. Here the CDR3 DNA reads TGTGCCAGCAGTTTCTCCGGGACAGGGTACAATGAGCAGTTCTTC. Protein product: CASSFSGTGYNEQFF.

V usage is TRBV12-5 and J usage is TRBJ2-4; D remains ambiguous. The CDR3 spans 13 residues. The V end was cut by 2 bases, the J end by 14 bases, with 16 bases between. CDR1 is LGHNT, CDR2 FRNRAP, per germline. In DNA form, the CDR3 reads TGTGCTAGTGGTTTGCCTCCTAGTCCCAGAAAGTACTTC. Protein: CASGLPPSPRKYF.

This chain joins TRBV29-1 and TRBJ2-7, with a possible D match to TRBD1 (6 bases). The germline V gene has CDR1 SQVTM and CDR2 ANQGSEA. This CDR3 has 15 amino acids. Trimming removed 5 bases from V and 3 bases from J, with 20 bases in between. CDR3 in amino acids: CSVLGAGATLYEQYF. For the CDR3, the DNA is TGCAGCGTTTTGGGAGCAGGGGCTACCCTCTACGAGCAGTACTTC.